These 4 T cell receptor beta chains came from one sample sequenced in a study of T-cell reconstitution after alpha-beta-depleted transplantation in children. Preparation of the TCRbeta library used unique molecular identifiers. Each CDR3 protein is one row after TCRdb ran MiXCR on the PCR reads. The table shows 300,000 to 400,000 distinct CDR3 sequences, with approximately 20% occurring only once. Sequencing was performed on PBMCs, mostly from graft donor cells, taken 180 days after TCRalphabeta/CD19-depleted stem cell transplant. These receptors all come from a male patient aged 10 to 17 who had a stem cell transplant for acute lymphoblastic leukemia, so the T cells may come from the graft donor.

This clonotype has just a few counts. The chain employs TRBV5-1 and TRBJ2-7, with D possibly called TRBD1 or TRBD2 (6 bases each). CDR1 and CDR2 (germline): SGHRS, YFSETQ. V was clipped by 0 bases and J by 3 bases, with 13 bases between them. This CDR3 spans 15 amino acids. In nucleotides, the CDR3 is TGCGCCAGCAGCTTGGAGGGGGAGGAAGGCTACGAGCAGTACTTC. This translates into CASSLEGEEGYEQYF.

This clonotype was detected only a few times. V gene TRBV4-2 combines with J gene TRBJ2-7; D unclear. V was trimmed by 1 base and J by 7 bases, leaving 20 bases between them. The germline V gene encodes CDR1 LGHNA and CDR2 YNFKEQ. There are 16 residues in the CDR3. CDR3 sequence reads: CASSQGPGQGPMEQYF. Written as DNA, the CDR3 is TGTGCCAGCAGCCAAGGACCAGGTCAAGGGCCCATGGAGCAGTACTTC.

Here the CDR3 DNA reads TGTGCCAGCAGCAACATCCCCACAGATACGCAGTATTTT. It is translated as CASSNIPTDTQYF. This chain uses TRBV7-6 with TRBJ2-3; D is undetermined. The CDR3 covers 13 residues. Deletions cut 5 bases from V and 2 bases from J, with 8 bases between. Per the germline V gene, CDR1 is SGHVS and CDR2 is FNYEAQ.

V is TRBV24-1 and J is TRBJ2-1, with TRBD2 identical over 10 bases. The CDR3 runs 17 residues. The J segment lost 3 bases and the V segment lost 2 bases, leaving 6 bases of the junction unmatched. Germline-derived CDR1 and CDR2 are KGHDR and SFDVKD. The CDR3 is CATSDSSTSGVYNEQFF. The CDR3 region has the DNA TGTGCCACCAGTGATTCTTCTACTAGCGGGGTCTACAATGAGCAGTTCTTC.